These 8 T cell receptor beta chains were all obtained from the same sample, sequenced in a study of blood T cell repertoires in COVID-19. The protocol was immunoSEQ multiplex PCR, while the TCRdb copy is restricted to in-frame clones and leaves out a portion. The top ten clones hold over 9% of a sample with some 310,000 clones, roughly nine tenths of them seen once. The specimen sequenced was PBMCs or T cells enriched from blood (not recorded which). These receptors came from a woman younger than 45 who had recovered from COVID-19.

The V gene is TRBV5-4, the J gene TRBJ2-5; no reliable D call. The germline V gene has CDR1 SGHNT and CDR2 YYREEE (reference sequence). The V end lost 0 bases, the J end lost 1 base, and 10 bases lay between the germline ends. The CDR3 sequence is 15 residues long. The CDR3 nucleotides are TGTGCCAGCAGCTTGGGTGGTTTCGGCCAAGAGACCCAGTACTTC. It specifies CASSLGGFGQETQYF. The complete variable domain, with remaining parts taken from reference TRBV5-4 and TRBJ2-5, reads ETGVTQSPTHLIKTRGQQVTLRCSSQSGHNTVSWYQQALGQGPQFIFQYYREEENGRGNFPPRFSGLQFPNYSSELNVNALELDDSALYLCASSLGGFGQETQYFGPGTRLLVL.

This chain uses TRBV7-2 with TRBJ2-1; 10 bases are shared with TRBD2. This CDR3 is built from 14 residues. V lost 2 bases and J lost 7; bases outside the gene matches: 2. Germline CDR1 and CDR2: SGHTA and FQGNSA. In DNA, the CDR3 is TGTGCCAGCAGCTTATCTAGCGGGAGTAATGAGCAGTTCTTC. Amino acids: CASSLSSGSNEQFF.

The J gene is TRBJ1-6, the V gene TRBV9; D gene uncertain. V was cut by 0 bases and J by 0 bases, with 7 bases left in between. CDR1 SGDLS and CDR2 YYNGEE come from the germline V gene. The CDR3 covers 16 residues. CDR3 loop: CASSVGYSSYNSPLHF. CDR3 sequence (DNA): TGTGCCAGCAGCGTAGGGTACAGCTCCTATAATTCACCCCTCCACTTT.

CDR3 residues: CASSLGASRQDEQFF. The CDR3 DNA reads as TGTGCCAGCAGCTTAGGGGCTAGCAGGCAGGATGAGCAGTTCTTC. The chain is built from TRBV7-9 and TRBJ2-1; D is possibly TRBD2 (5 bases). Germline CDR1 is SEHNR and CDR2 is FQNEAQ (reference sequence). This CDR3 region has 15 residues. V was trimmed by 1 base and J by 8 bases, leaving 15 bases between them.

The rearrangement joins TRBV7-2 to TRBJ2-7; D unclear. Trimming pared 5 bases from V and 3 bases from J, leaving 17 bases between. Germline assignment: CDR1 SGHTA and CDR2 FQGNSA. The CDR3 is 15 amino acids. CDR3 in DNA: TGTGCCAGCAGCCCCACGGCCACAGAGAGCTACGAGCAGTACTTC. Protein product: CASSPTATESYEQYF.

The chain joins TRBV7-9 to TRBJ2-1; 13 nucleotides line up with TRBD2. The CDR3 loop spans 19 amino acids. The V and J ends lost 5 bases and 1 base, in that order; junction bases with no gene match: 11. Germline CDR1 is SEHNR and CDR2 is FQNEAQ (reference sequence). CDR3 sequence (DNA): TGTGCCAGCAGCCCGCGGACTAGCGGGAGTAGGGTATCCTACAATGAGCAGTTCTTC. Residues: CASSPRTSGSRVSYNEQFF.

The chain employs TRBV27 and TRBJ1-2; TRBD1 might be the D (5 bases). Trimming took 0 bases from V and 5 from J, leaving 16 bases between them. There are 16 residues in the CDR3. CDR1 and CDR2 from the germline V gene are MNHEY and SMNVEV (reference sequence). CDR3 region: CASSLSSSGGEYGYTF. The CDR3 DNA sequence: TGTGCCAGCAGTTTATCATCGTCTGGGGGGGAGTATGGCTACACCTTC.

The CDR3 DNA sequence: TGCAGTGCGACGGGGGGGGACGGGCAGTACTTC. Translating it yields CSATGGDGQYF. This rearrangement joins TRBV20-1 to TRBJ2-7, with TRBD2 matching over 8 bases. Germline-derived CDR1 and CDR2 are DFQATT and SNEGSKA (reference sequence). The CDR3 extends over 11 amino acids. V trimming: 6 bases; J trimming: 9 bases; junction bases outside the gene matches: 7.